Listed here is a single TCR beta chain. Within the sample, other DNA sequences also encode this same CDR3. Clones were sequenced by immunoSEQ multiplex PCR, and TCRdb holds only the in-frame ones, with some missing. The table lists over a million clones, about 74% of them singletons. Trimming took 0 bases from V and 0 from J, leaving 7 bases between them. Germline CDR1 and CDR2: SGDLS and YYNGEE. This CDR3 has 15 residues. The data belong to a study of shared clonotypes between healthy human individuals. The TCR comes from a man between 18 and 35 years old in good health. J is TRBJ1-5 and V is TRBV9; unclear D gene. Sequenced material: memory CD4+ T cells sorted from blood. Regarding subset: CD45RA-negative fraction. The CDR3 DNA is TGTGCCAGCAGCGTAGGGGGAAATAGCAATCAGCCCCAGCATTTT. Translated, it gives CASSVGGNSNQPQHF. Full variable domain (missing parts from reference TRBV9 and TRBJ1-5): DSGVTQTPKHLITATGQRVTLRCSPRSGDLSVYWYQQSLDQGLQFLIQYYNGEERAKGNILERFSAQQFPDLHSELNLSSLELGDSALYFCASSVGGNSNQPQHFGDGTRLSIL.